This entry lists 26 T cell receptor beta chains sequenced from one sample in a study of T-cell memory formation after mild COVID-19 (dated by TCRdb to about 2021). Preparation of the library involved 5' RACE. The listed sequencing device is Illumina NovaSeq 6000. TCRdb reran the public reads through fastp at Q25 and MiXCR, keeping productive beta chains. Each CDR3 protein gets just one entry, which takes the most common genes and DNA from the rows behind it. Here the sample has about 610,000 distinct CDR3 sequences; roughly 17% occur a single time. The ten largest make up about 8.1% of the sample. Sequencing was done on a sample of PBMCs or a T cell subset sorted from them (not recorded which). The receptors come from an adult woman who had mild COVID-19 (a few samples of this study predate the infection). The sample titles of this study are shuffled in the database, so cell type and time point are left out; the donor was told from shared clones.

The chain is built from TRBV5-1 and TRBJ2-7; TRBD1 matches at 7 bases. Germline lookup yields CDR1 SGHRS and CDR2 YFSETQ. The ends lost 4 bases at V and 0 bases at J; junction bases unmatched: 10. CDR3 length equals 16 residues. CDR3 bases: TGCGCCAGCAGCCGTCAGACAGGGTCTAGCTCCTACGAGCAGTACTTC. Translated, it gives CASSRQTGSSSYEQYF.

On this clonotype: This clone may be a read error of a much larger clone one base away. The chain employs TRBV3-1 and TRBJ2-3; D is unresolved. The CDR3 contains 13 residues. Per germline, CDR1 LGHDT and CDR2 YNNKEL (reference sequence). The CDR3 here is CASSRQTTDTQCF. CDR3 bases: TGTGCCAGCAGCCGGCAGACCACAGATACGCAGTGTTTT.

This clonotype is a singleton in its sample. One end of the junction varies from germline; a read error may be responsible. The chain has TRBV5-1 and TRBJ1-6; 10 bases are a match to TRBD1. The V gene's germline CDR1 is SGHRS and CDR2 YFSETQ. The CDR3 extends over 16 amino acids. The CDR3 region is CDSSLVDRGTYSPLHF. As DNA, the CDR3 is TGCGACAGCAGCTTGGTGGACAGGGGGACGTATTCACCCCTCCACTTT.

V usage is TRBV14 and J usage is TRBJ2-5; 10 nucleotides align to TRBD2. CDR1 SGHDN and CDR2 FVKESK come from the germline V gene. The CDR3 sequence is 17 residues long. The V and J ends lost 0 bases and 5 bases, in that order; junction bases with no gene match: 9. The CDR3 DNA reads TGTGCCAGCAGCCAAGATACTCTAGCGGGAGTTTGGGAGACCCAGTACTTC. Its protein is CASSQDTLAGVWETQYF.

The CDR3 protein is CASRRTGTGVRVNTEAFF. The CDR3 DNA sequence: TGTGCCAGCAGAAGAACCGGGACAGGGGTAAGGGTGAACACTGAAGCTTTCTTT. The genes are TRBV3-1 and TRBJ1-1; 10 nucleotides match TRBD1. Germline assignment: CDR1 LGHDT and CDR2 YNNKEL (reference sequence). V gave up 6 bases and J gave up 0 bases; unmatched junction bases: 13. The CDR3 totals 18 residues.

This clonotype has more than one count but fewer than ten. The chain is built from TRBV4-1 and TRBJ2-3; D may be TRBD2 (6 bases). The ends were cut back, 0 bases at V and 2 bases at J, with 15 bases in the middle. From germline, CDR1 is MGHRA and CDR2 YSYEKL. CDR3 length: 17 residues. The CDR3 region has the DNA TGCGCCAGCAGCCAAGATCCCAGCGGGTCCCTCACAGATACGCAGTATTTT. As protein: CASSQDPSGSLTDTQYF.

This clonotype was seen a handful of times. The chain employs TRBV10-3 and TRBJ2-7; 7 bases agree with TRBD2. This CDR3 comprises 13 residues. Germline values: CDR1 ENHRY, CDR2 SYGVKD. After removal of 10 bases from V and 0 bases from J, the junction contained 6 bases not matched to a gene. CDR3 sequence reads: CATEAGNSYEQYF. DNA of the CDR3: TGTGCCACGGAAGCGGGGAACTCCTACGAGCAGTACTTC.

This chain connects TRBV20-1 to TRBJ2-7; 7 bases agree with TRBD1. Germline CDR1 and CDR2: DFQATT and SNEGSKA (reference sequence). The V gene end was trimmed by 2 bases and the J gene end by 0 bases; junction bases not matched to a gene: 7. The CDR3 is 15 amino acids. This CDR3 is CSARSLTGSSYEQYF. CDR3 coding DNA: TGCAGTGCTAGAAGTCTGACAGGGAGCTCCTACGAGCAGTACTTC.

This clonotype was detected a few times. The V and J genes are TRBV29-1 and TRBJ2-5; 7 bases fit TRBD1. From germline, CDR1 is SQVTM and CDR2 ANQGSEA. The V and J ends lost 4 bases and 7 bases, in that order; junction bases with no gene match: 15. This CDR3 spans 15 amino acids. CDR3 DNA sequence: TGCAGCGTTGCGGGCAGGGGGTTGCATGACGGGACCCAGTACTTC. The encoded protein is CSVAGRGLHDGTQYF.

The chain has TRBV5-6 and TRBJ2-2; D possibly corresponds to TRBD2 (5 bases). The CDR3 length is 14 residues. In germline, CDR1 is SGHDT, CDR2 YYEEEE. The V gene lost 3 bases and the J gene lost 2 bases, with 8 bases spanning the gap. The CDR3 region is CASSSGINTGELFF. The DNA of the CDR3 is TGTGCCAGCAGCTCCGGGATTAACACCGGGGAGCTGTTTTTT.

This clonotype appeared a few times. The rearrangement uses TRBV3-1 and TRBJ2-1, with 10 bases matching TRBD2. J lost 1 base, V lost 1 base, and 16 bases had no gene match. Germline V gene data show CDR1 as LGHDT and CDR2 as YNNKEL (reference sequence). This CDR3 region has 21 residues. CDR3 protein: CASSQVDAVVAGGRSYNEQFF. CDR3 sequence (DNA): TGTGCCAGCAGCCAAGTGGACGCGGTGGTAGCGGGAGGAAGGTCCTACAATGAGCAGTTCTTC.

This clonotype was seen more than once but under ten times. This chain joins TRBV29-1 and TRBJ1-5; 7 bases are shared with TRBD1. This CDR3 region has 13 residues. Germline CDR1 SQVTM, CDR2 ANQGSEA. The junction had 5 bases not matched to a gene; V was cut back by 6 bases and J by 3 bases. For the CDR3, the DNA is TGCAGCGTATCCGGGACAGCCAATCAGCCCCAGCATTTT. This sequence encodes CSVSGTANQPQHF.

The chain uses TRBV5-5 and TRBJ1-4; no definite D call. Trimming took 2 bases from V and 1 from J, leaving 12 bases between them. Looked up from germline, CDR1 is SGHKS and CDR2 is YYEKEE (reference sequence). This CDR3 contains 16 residues. DNA for the CDR3: TGTGCCAGCAGCTTCGCCGTTAGTAGAACTAATGAAAAACTGTTTTTT. Translating it yields CASSFAVSRTNEKLFF.

This clonotype was seen more than once but under ten times. The chain carries TRBV10-3 and TRBJ2-1, with 11 bases aligning to TRBD2. The V gene end was trimmed by 4 bases and the J gene end by 7 bases; junction bases not matched to a gene: 3. The CDR3 loop spans 14 amino acids. Per the germline V gene, CDR1 is ENHRY and CDR2 is SYGVKD. For the CDR3, the DNA is TGTGCCATCAGTGCTAGCGGGGGGAGTAATGAGCAGTTCTTC. It translates to CAISASGGSNEQFF.

This clonotype was seen only a few times. This chain's CDR3 is CATSTDRANVLTF. CDR3 DNA sequence: TGTGCCACCAGTACGGACAGGGCCAACGTCCTGACTTTC. The V gene is TRBV15, the J gene TRBJ2-6; D perhaps matches TRBD1 (5 bases). Germline V CDR1 and CDR2: LNHNV, YYDKDF (reference sequence). This CDR3 has 13 amino acids. Trimming removed 6 bases from V and 5 bases from J, with 8 bases in between.

V usage is TRBV7-8 and J usage is TRBJ1-2, with 9 bases identical to TRBD1. Per germline, CDR1 SGHVS and CDR2 FQNEAQ. The V gene end was trimmed by 5 bases and the J gene end by 6 bases; junction bases not matched to a gene: 7. The CDR3 is made up of 14 amino acids. This chain's CDR3 is CASSTGTGIHGYTF. DNA of the CDR3: TGTGCCAGCAGCACCGGGACAGGGATTCATGGCTACACCTTC.

In this sample, this clonotype turned up a few times. CDR3 in DNA: TGTGCCACCAGTGCAGGGTGGGGTTCCGAGCAGTACTTC. It is translated as CATSAGWGSEQYF. This rearrangement joins TRBV24-1 to TRBJ2-7; maybe TRBD1 (5 bases). This CDR3 comprises 13 residues. The V end lost 5 bases, the J end lost 6 bases, and 13 bases lay between the germline ends. CDR1 is KGHDR and CDR2 is SFDVKD in the germline V gene.

This chain joins TRBV6-2 or TRBV6-3 and TRBJ1-2; no reliable D call. Per the germline V gene, CDR1 is MNHEY and CDR2 is SVGEGT. V was cut by 0 bases and J by 7 bases, with 18 bases left in between. The CDR3 contains 16 residues. The CDR3 region has the DNA TGTGCCAGCAGTTACTCGATTGGCCCTTCGTCGACTGGCTACACCTTC. It translates to CASSYSIGPSSTGYTF.

This clonotype has just a few counts. The CDR3 region is CASSPFTSTDTQYF. The DNA for the CDR3 is TGTGCCAGCAGCCCCTTTACTAGCACAGATACGCAGTATTTT. V gene TRBV11-2 combines with J gene TRBJ2-3; D is ambiguous. This CDR3 spans 14 amino acids. The V gene lost 5 bases and the J gene lost 0 bases, with 9 bases spanning the gap. In germline, CDR1 is SGHAT, CDR2 FQNNGV. The whole variable domain, remainder taken from reference TRBV11-2 and TRBJ2-3, is EAGVAQSPRYKIIEKRQSVAFWCNPISGHATLYWYQQILGQGPKLLIQFQNNGVVDDSQLPKDRFSAERLKGVDSTLKIQPAKLEDSAVYLCASSPFTSTDTQYFGPGTRLTVL.

This clonotype has only a few counts. V usage is TRBV9 and J usage is TRBJ2-3; unclear D gene. V was cut by 2 bases and J by 6 bases, with 19 bases left in between. Germline CDR1 and CDR2: SGDLS and YYNGEE. The CDR3 is 16 amino acids. This CDR3 reads CASSVSGSAYLDTQYF. The CDR3 DNA follows: TGTGCCAGCAGCGTTTCGGGCTCGGCCTACCTCGATACGCAGTATTTT.

The J gene is TRBJ2-7, the V gene TRBV6-5; TRBD1 matches at 10 bases. J lost 3 bases, V lost 2 bases, and 1 base had no gene match. Germline loops: CDR1 MNHEY, CDR2 SVGAGI. The CDR3 length is 14 residues. CDR3 amino acids: CASSYGTGVYEQYF. As DNA, the CDR3 is TGTGCCAGCAGTTACGGGACAGGGGTCTACGAGCAGTACTTC.

This clonotype was seen repeatedly, ten times or more. The chain employs TRBV30 and TRBJ1-5; D unresolved. Per germline, CDR1 GTSNPN and CDR2 SVGIG (reference sequence). This CDR3 has 14 residues. Trimming stripped 1 base from V and 1 base from J, with 8 bases between. CDR3 nucleotide sequence: TGTGCCTGGAGTGCCGGGATCAGCAATCAGCCCCAGCATTTT. It encodes CAWSAGISNQPQHF.

The chain links TRBV2 to TRBJ2-4; possible D gene TRBD1, 6 bases. CDR1 is SNHLY and CDR2 is FYNNEI in the germline V gene. Trimming removed 7 bases at V and 7 bases at J, with 14 bases between. The CDR3 consists of 13 residues. The CDR3 here is CASNEQGENIQYF. The CDR3, as DNA: TGTGCCAGCAACGAACAGGGCGAGAACATTCAGTACTTC.

V usage is TRBV30 and J usage is TRBJ2-7; 10 bases fit TRBD2. This CDR3 has 15 amino acids. V trimming: 0 bases; J trimming: 1 base; junction bases outside the gene matches: 3. Looked up from germline, CDR1 is GTSNPN and CDR2 is SVGIG (reference sequence). The CDR3 DNA is TGTGCCTGGAGTGTACGGACTAGCGGTTCCTACGAGCAGTACTTC. It encodes CAWSVRTSGSYEQYF.

This clonotype was observed a few times. The chain uses TRBV6-2 or TRBV6-3 and TRBJ2-2; D is unresolved. CDR3 length: 13 residues. Trimming pared 6 bases from V and 8 bases from J, leaving 13 bases between. Looked up from germline, CDR1 is MNHEY and CDR2 is SVGEGT. CDR3 protein: CASRRPDGGELFF. Written as DNA, the CDR3 is TGTGCCAGCAGACGCCCCGACGGGGGGGAGCTGTTTTTT.

The gene calls are TRBV29-1 and TRBJ2-7, with 8 bases fitting TRBD2. This CDR3 region has 15 residues. J was trimmed by 0 bases and V by 7 bases; bases with no gene match: 11. The germline CDR1 and CDR2 sequences are SQVTM and ANQGSEA. Here the CDR3 reads CSASPSGLGSYEQYF. The CDR3 bases are TGCAGCGCCTCACCTAGCGGGCTGGGCTCCTACGAGCAGTACTTC.